This TCR beta chain was obtained from a study of T cell responses to AZD1222 COVID-19 vaccine. Generated by immunoSEQ multiplex PCR, the TCRdb table keeps only in-frame clones and is missing some. The sample has roughly 140,000 clones, around nine tenths seen once. V was shortened by 8 bases and J by 1 base, with 17 bases between the two germline ends. This CDR3 comprises 15 residues. The germline CDR1 and CDR2 sequences are SNHLY and FYNNEI. The sample was peripheral blood, taken on day 0 of MenACWY control vaccination. The sequence was collected from an adult in good health. The chain combines TRBV2 with TRBJ1-2; the D is unclear. The CDR3 coding sequence is TGTGCCAGCTCCCCCGTTGGGCGGAATAACTATGGCTACACCTTC. It translates to CASSPVGRNNYGYTF.